The rows below give T cell receptor beta chains drawn from one sample of a study of technical replicates of blood from a few donors. TCRdb keeps only in-frame clones here, not all; method: immunoSEQ multiplex PCR. The sample lists 68,000 or so clones; about 97% were seen once. The sequencing sample was made of T cells isolated from PBMCs. The receptor set was obtained from a human donor in good health. CDR3s include the opening cysteine and the closing phenylalanine or tryptophan. The D gene is left open where the match is weak. Only some rows state a clone size, as once, few, many or a class for expanded clones.

clone_size,j_call,d_call,v_call,cdr3_aa,cdr3_nt
-,TRBJ2-5,-,TRBV5-1,CASSLMGVRETQYF,TGCGCCAGCAGCTTGATGGGAGTAAGGGAGACCCAGTACTTC
-,TRBJ2-7,TRBD2,TRBV4-1,CASSQAGVAYEQYF,TGCGCCAGCAGCCAGGCGGGAGTAGCGTACGAGCAGTACTTC
-,TRBJ2-1,TRBD2,TRBV29-1,CSVDPSGTYNEQFF,TGCAGCGTTGACCCCAGCGGGACCTACAATGAGCAGTTCTTC
-,TRBJ2-7,-,TRBV5-4,CASSTQDGSSYEQYF,TGTGCCAGCAGCACCCAGGACGGGAGCTCCTACGAGCAGTACTTC
-,TRBJ1-1,-,TRBV5-4,CASSPVVDRINTEAFF,TGTGCCAGCAGCCCCGTAGTGGACAGAATTAACACTGAAGCTTTCTTT
-,TRBJ2-7,-,TRBV20-1,CSVVTGTEQYF,TGCAGTGTTGTCACAGGTACCGAGCAGTACTTC
-,TRBJ2-5,TRBD2,TRBV27,CASRGTSGETQYF,TGTGCCAGCAGAGGGACTAGCGGGGAGACCCAGTACTTC
-,TRBJ2-7,-,TRBV27,CASSQRPRDEQYF,TGTGCCAGCAGTCAAAGGCCCCGGGACGAGCAGTACTTC
-,TRBJ2-1,TRBD2,TRBV5-6,CASSPGLAESSYNEQFF,TGTGCCAGCAGCCCAGGACTAGCGGAGAGCTCCTACAATGAGCAGTTCTTC
-,TRBJ2-7,-,TRBV4-1,CASSQDQGTYEQYF,TGCGCCAGCAGCCAAGATCAAGGGACTTACGAGCAGTACTTC
-,TRBJ1-1,-,TRBV13,CASSLADTEAFF,TGTGCCAGCAGCTTAGCCGACACTGAAGCTTTCTTT
-,TRBJ2-7,TRBD2,TRBV2,CASSEELAGGPILYEQYF,TGTGCCAGCAGTGAAGAACTAGCGGGAGGGCCGATCCTCTACGAGCAGTACTTC
-,TRBJ2-2,-,TRBV7-9,CASSLARRGTGELFF,TGTGCCAGCAGCTTAGCCAGGAGGGGCACCGGGGAGCTGTTTTTT
-,TRBJ2-5,TRBD2,TRBV19,CASSLGFGLAGKETQYF,TGTGCCAGTAGTCTGGGTTTCGGACTAGCGGGGAAAGAGACCCAGTACTTC
-,TRBJ1-5,TRBD1,TRBV28,CASTFRDRANQPQHF,TGTGCCAGCACCTTTAGGGACAGGGCAAATCAGCCCCAGCATTTT
-,TRBJ1-2,TRBD1,TRBV4-3,CASSQVLGTGSVYTF,TGCGCCAGCAGCCAAGTACTCGGGACAGGGTCAGTCTACACCTTC
-,TRBJ2-1,-,TRBV4-3,CASSRTQGTEQFF,TGCGCCAGCAGCCGAACCCAGGGTACTGAGCAGTTCTTC
-,TRBJ2-7,TRBD2,TRBV11-1,CASSPRTSVYYEQYF,TGTGCCAGCAGCCCCCGGACTAGCGTCTACTACGAGCAGTACTTC
-,TRBJ2-2,TRBD1,TRBV5-1,CASSLEGQGTGELFF,TGCGCCAGCAGCTTGGAGGGACAGGGCACCGGGGAGCTGTTTTTT
-,TRBJ2-7,-,TRBV28,CASSPHRWSLGYEQYF,TGTGCCAGCAGTCCGCATCGCTGGAGTCTGGGCTACGAGCAGTACTTC
-,TRBJ2-1,TRBD2,TRBV7-7,CASSLAPSGNEQFF,TGTGCTAGCAGCTTAGCGCCTAGCGGCAATGAGCAGTTCTTC
-,TRBJ1-1,-,TRBV29-1,CSVEVTGNTEAFF,TGCAGCGTTGAAGTAACAGGGAACACTGAAGCTTTCTTT
-,TRBJ2-1,-,TRBV13,CASSFLHNEQFF,TGTGCCAGCAGCTTTCTACACAATGAGCAGTTCTTC
-,TRBJ1-5,-,TRBV19,CASSIDGENQPQHF,TGTGCCAGTAGTATAGACGGGGAAAATCAGCCCCAGCATTTT
-,TRBJ1-2,-,TRBV28,CASSKETLYYGYTF,TGTGCCAGCAGTAAAGAAACTCTCTACTATGGCTACACCTTC
-,TRBJ2-7,TRBD2,TRBV5-1,CASRTGTSAYEQYF,TGCGCCAGCCGAACCGGGACTAGTGCCTACGAGCAGTACTTC
-,TRBJ2-1,-,TRBV7-2,CASSLVTGVDNEQFF,TGTGCCAGCAGCTTGGTAACGGGAGTCGACAATGAGCAGTTCTTC
-,TRBJ2-7,-,TRBV6-1,CASSEGWTTTSYEQYF,TGTGCCAGCAGTGAAGGTTGGACAACTACCTCCTACGAGCAGTACTTC
-,TRBJ2-3,-,TRBV13,CASREGPEQLGQYF,TGTGCCAGCAGGGAGGGACCCGAACAACTCGGGCAGTATTTT
few,TRBJ2-1,-,TRBV11-3,CASSLGDISYNEQFF,TGTGCCAGCAGCCTAGGTGACATCTCCTACAATGAGCAGTTCTTC
-,TRBJ1-2,TRBD1,TRBV28,CASSGDSRFYGYTF,TGTGCCAGCAGTGGGGACAGTCGATTCTATGGCTACACCTTC
-,TRBJ1-4,TRBD1,TRBV11-3,CASSWTGSTNEKLFF,TGTGCCAGCAGCTGGACAGGATCGACTAATGAAAAACTGTTTTTT
-,TRBJ1-1,-,TRBV27,CASRPNQVNTEAFF,TGTGCCAGCAGGCCTAACCAAGTAAACACTGAAGCTTTCTTT
-,TRBJ2-7,-,TRBV4-3,CASSQELRPSYEQYF,TGCGCCAGCAGCCAAGAACTACGGCCATCCTACGAGCAGTACTTC
-,TRBJ1-2,-,TRBV19,CASSKNSQDKYGYTF,TGTGCCAGTAGCAAAAACTCCCAGGACAAATATGGCTACACCTTC
-,TRBJ1-1,TRBD1,TRBV18,CASSGQGALNTEAFF,TGTGCCAGCTCAGGCCAGGGGGCTTTGAACACTGAAGCTTTCTTT
-,TRBJ1-2,-,TRBV5-1,CASSLAIQGGYGYTF,TGCGCCAGCAGCTTGGCCATACAGGGTGGCTATGGCTACACCTTC
-,TRBJ1-2,-,TRBV19,CASYRFYYGYTF,TGTGCCAGTTATCGGTTTTACTATGGCTACACCTTC
-,TRBJ2-7,-,TRBV19,CASSPSGSGRYYEQYF,TGTGCCAGTAGTCCATCTGGGAGTGGTCGGTATTACGAGCAGTACTTC
-,TRBJ2-1,TRBD2,TRBV19,CASSGTSVNNEQFF,TGTGCCAGTAGTGGGACTAGCGTAAACAATGAGCAGTTCTTC
-,TRBJ1-2,-,TRBV30,CAWKSIRGDYGYTF,TGTGCCTGGAAGTCAATTCGGGGAGACTATGGCTACACCTTC
-,TRBJ1-5,-,TRBV4-1,CASSLSLRDNQPQHF,TGCGCCAGCAGCCTCAGTTTGAGGGACAATCAGCCCCAGCATTTT
-,TRBJ1-1,TRBD1,TRBV13,CASSQGQSNTEAFF,TGTGCCAGCAGCCAGGGACAGTCCAACACTGAAGCTTTCTTT
-,TRBJ2-5,-,TRBV28,CASSSQGRETQYF,TGTGCCAGCAGTTCACAGGGACGGGAGACCCAGTACTTC
-,TRBJ2-3,-,TRBV11-3,CASSLLAASTDTQYF,TGTGCCAGCAGCTTACTAGCAGCTAGCACAGATACGCAGTATTTT
-,TRBJ2-2,TRBD2,TRBV6-4,CASSPSGSFTGELFF,TGTGCCAGCAGTCCTAGCGGGAGTTTCACCGGGGAGCTGTTTTTT
-,TRBJ1-1,-,TRBV14,CASSHFSVSSNTEAFF,TGTGCCAGCAGCCATTTTTCGGTCTCCTCGAACACTGAAGCTTTCTTT
-,TRBJ2-5,-,TRBV11-3,CASSLDQGVSETQYF,TGTGCCAGCAGCTTGGACCAGGGCGTTTCAGAGACCCAGTACTTC
-,TRBJ1-2,-,TRBV6-5,CASSRQDSYGYTF,TGTGCCAGCAGTCGACAGGATTCCTATGGCTACACCTTC
-,TRBJ1-1,-,TRBV9,CASSVGGGGNTEAFF,TGTGCCAGCAGCGTAGGGGGAGGGGGTAACACTGAAGCTTTCTTT
-,TRBJ1-4,-,TRBV10-3,CAISETATNEKLFF,TGTGCCATCAGTGAGACAGCAACTAATGAAAAACTGTTTTTT
-,TRBJ2-7,-,TRBV29-1,CSARAGTVSYEQYF,TGCAGCGCCCGGGCCGGGACTGTATCCTACGAGCAGTACTTC
-,TRBJ2-7,-,TRBV7-8,CASSLRAPGSGNYEQYF,TGTGCCAGCAGCCTTAGGGCCCCAGGTAGCGGAAACTACGAGCAGTACTTC